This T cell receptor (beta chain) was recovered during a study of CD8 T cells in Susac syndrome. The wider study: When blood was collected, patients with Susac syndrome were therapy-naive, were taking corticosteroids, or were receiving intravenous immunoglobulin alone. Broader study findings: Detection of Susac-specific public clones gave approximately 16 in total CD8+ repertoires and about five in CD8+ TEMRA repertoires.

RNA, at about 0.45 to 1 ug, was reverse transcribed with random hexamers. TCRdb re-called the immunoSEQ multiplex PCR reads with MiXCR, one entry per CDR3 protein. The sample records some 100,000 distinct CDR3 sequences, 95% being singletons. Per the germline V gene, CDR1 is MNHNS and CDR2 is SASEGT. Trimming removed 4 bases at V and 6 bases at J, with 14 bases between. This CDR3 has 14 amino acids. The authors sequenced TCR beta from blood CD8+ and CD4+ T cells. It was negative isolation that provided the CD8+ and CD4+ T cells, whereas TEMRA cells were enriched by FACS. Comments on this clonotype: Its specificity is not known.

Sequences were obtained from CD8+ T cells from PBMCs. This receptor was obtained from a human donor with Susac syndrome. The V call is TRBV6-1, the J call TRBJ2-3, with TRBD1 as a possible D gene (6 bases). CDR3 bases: TGTGCCAGCAGTGCGGTAACAGGGTGGGATACGCAGTATTTT. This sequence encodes CASSAVTGWDTQYF.